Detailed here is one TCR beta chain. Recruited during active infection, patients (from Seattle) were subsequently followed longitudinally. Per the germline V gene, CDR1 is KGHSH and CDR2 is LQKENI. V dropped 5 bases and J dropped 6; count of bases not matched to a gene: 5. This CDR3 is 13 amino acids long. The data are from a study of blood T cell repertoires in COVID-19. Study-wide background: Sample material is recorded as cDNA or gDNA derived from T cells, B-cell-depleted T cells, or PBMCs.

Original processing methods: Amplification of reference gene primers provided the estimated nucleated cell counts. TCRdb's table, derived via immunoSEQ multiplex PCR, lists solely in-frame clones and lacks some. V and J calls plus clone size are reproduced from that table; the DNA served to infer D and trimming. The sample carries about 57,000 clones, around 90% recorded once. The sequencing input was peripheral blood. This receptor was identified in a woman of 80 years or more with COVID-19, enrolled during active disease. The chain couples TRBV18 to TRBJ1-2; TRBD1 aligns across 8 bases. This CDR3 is CASSFPGGDGYTF. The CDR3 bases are TGTGCCAGCTCATTCCCAGGGGGCGATGGCTACACCTTC.